The following is a T cell receptor beta chain sequence with its context. The data were produced by immunoSEQ multiplex PCR, yet TCRdb's version contains in-frame clones alone and is incomplete. The profile shows around 110,000 clones, 70% to 85% of them singletons. The V gene end was trimmed by 4 bases and the J gene end by 7 bases; junction bases not matched to a gene: 8. The germline V gene has CDR1 SGHTA and CDR2 FQGNSA. The CDR3 runs 15 residues. This sample stems from a study of blood T cell repertoires in COVID-19. Study-level information: Samples taken during acute and convalescent COVID-19 were collected in the United States, Italy and Spain. PBMCs, B-cell-depleted T cells, or T cells provided the cDNA or gDNA that made up the material.

The V gene is TRBV7-2, the J gene TRBJ1-5, with 9 bases lining up with TRBD1. What was sequenced was peripheral blood. The receptor comes from a man between 65 and 85 years old with active or convalescent COVID-19. CDR3 region: CASSYGTGGMQPQHF. The CDR3 coding sequence is TGTGCCAGCAGCTACGGCACAGGGGGCATGCAGCCCCAGCATTTT.